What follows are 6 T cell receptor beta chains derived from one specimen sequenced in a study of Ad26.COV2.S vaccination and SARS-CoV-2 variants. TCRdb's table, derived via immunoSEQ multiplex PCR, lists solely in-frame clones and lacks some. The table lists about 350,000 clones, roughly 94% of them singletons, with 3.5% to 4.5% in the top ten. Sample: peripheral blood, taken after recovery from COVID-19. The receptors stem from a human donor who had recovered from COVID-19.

CDR3 region: CASSYPNSPLHF. CDR3 DNA: TGTGCCAGCAGTTACCCAAATTCACCCCTCCACTTT. J is TRBJ1-6 and V is TRBV27; no reliable D call. The CDR3 extends over 12 amino acids. Trimming took 4 bases from V and 7 from J, leaving 5 bases between them. Germline loops: CDR1 MNHEY, CDR2 SMNVEV (reference sequence).

The CDR3 DNA reads as TGTGCCAGCAGCACGGGGCAGTATAATTCACCCCTCCACTTT. This encodes CASSTGQYNSPLHF. This chain links TRBV9 with TRBJ1-6, with D tentatively TRBD1 (5 bases). This CDR3 spans 14 amino acids. Trimming stripped 4 bases from V and 4 bases from J, with 9 bases between. Germline-derived CDR1 and CDR2 are SGDLS and YYNGEE.

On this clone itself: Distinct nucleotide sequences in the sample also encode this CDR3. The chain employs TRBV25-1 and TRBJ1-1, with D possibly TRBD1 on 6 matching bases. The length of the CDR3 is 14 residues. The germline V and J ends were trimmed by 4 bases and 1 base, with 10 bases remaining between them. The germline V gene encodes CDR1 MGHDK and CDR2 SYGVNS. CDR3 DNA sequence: TGTGCCAGCAGTGGAACAGGGCGGAACACTGAAGCTTTCTTT. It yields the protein CASSGTGRNTEAFF. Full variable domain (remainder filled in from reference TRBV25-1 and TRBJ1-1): EADIYQTPRYLVIGTGKKITLECSQTMGHDKMYWYQQDPGMELHLIHYSYGVNSTEKGDLSSESTVSRIRTEHFPLTLESARPSHTSQYLCASSGTGRNTEAFFGQGTRLTVV.

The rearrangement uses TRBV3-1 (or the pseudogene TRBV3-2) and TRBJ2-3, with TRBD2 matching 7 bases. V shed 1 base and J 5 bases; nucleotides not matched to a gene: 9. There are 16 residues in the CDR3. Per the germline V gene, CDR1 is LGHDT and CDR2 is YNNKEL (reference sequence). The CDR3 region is CASSQVPAGRGDTQYF. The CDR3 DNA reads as TGTGCCAGCAGCCAAGTCCCAGCGGGGCGAGGAGATACGCAGTATTTT.

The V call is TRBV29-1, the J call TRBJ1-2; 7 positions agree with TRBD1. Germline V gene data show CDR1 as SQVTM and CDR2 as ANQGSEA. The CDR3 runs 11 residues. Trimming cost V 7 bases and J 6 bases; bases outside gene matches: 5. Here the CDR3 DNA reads TGCAGCGGCGGGACAGCTAATGGCTACACCTTC. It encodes CSGGTANGYTF.

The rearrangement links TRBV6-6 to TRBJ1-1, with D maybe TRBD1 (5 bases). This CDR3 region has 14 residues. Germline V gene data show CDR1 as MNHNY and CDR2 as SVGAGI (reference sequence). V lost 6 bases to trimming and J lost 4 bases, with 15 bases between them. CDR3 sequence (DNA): TGTGCCAGCAGCTCTCACGACAGTGTCACTGAAGCTTTCTTT. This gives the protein CASSSHDSVTEAFF.